The 29 T cell receptor beta chains reported below all come from one sample, sequenced in a study of blood T cell repertoires in COVID-19. Here immunoSEQ multiplex PCR was the method, and the copy in TCRdb shows in-frame clones only, minus some. The sample lists 300,000 to 350,000 clones; about nine tenths were seen once. Input material: peripheral blood. These receptors were obtained from a woman in her sixties with COVID-19, enrolled during active disease.

J is TRBJ1-1 and V is TRBV5-1, with 7 nucleotides matching TRBD1. The germline gives CDR1 SGHRS, CDR2 YFSETQ. The CDR3 sequence is 12 residues long. Trimming at V came to 4 bases and at J to 7 bases, leaving 4 bases not matched to a gene. CDR3 residues: CASSSRQGEAFF. The CDR3 region has the DNA TGCGCCAGCAGCAGTAGACAGGGTGAAGCTTTCTTT.

The chain employs TRBV12-3 or TRBV12-4 and TRBJ2-2; D gene ambiguous. V gave up 5 bases and J gave up 4 bases, with 8 bases separating them. This CDR3 region has 13 residues. The CDR3 here is CASSRSSTGELFF. CDR3 nucleotide sequence: TGTGCCAGCAGTCGTAGTTCCACCGGGGAGCTGTTTTTT.

Regarding this clone: Other DNA sequences in this specimen translate into the identical CDR3. The chain couples TRBV6-6 to TRBJ1-1, with 8 positions matching TRBD1. The CDR3 is made up of 15 amino acids. The V and J ends lost 3 bases and 2 bases, in that order; junction bases with no gene match: 5. CDR1 is MNHNY, CDR2 SVGAGI, per germline (reference sequence). The CDR3 sequence is CASSYGGQGNTEAFF. CDR3 sequence (DNA): TGTGCCAGCAGTTATGGTGGACAGGGTAACACTGAAGCTTTCTTT.

In nucleotides, the CDR3 is TGCGCCAGCAGCTCGAATATAGCAGAATCCGGAAACACCATATATTTT. Translating gives CASSSNIAESGNTIYF. This chain uses TRBV5-1 with TRBJ1-3; D ambiguous. This CDR3 is built from 16 residues. Trimming shortened V by 3 bases and J by 4 bases, and 17 bases separated the two germline ends. Germline V gene data show CDR1 as SGHRS and CDR2 as YFSETQ. Full variable domain (missing parts from reference TRBV5-1 and TRBJ1-3): KAGVTQTPRYLIKTRGQQVTLSCSPISGHRSVSWYQQTPGQGLQFLFEYFSETQRNKGNFPGRFSGRQFSNSRSEMNVSTLELGDSALYLCASSSNIAESGNTIYFGEGSWLTVV.

The chain links TRBV7-9 to TRBJ1-2, with D unresolved. Trimming stripped 5 bases from V and 4 bases from J, with 11 bases between. This CDR3 comprises 13 residues. Germline CDR1 and CDR2: SEHNR and FQNEAQ (reference sequence). DNA of the CDR3: TGTGCCAGCAGCCGCGATCCTCTCTATGGCTACACCTTC. As protein: CASSRDPLYGYTF.

The chain employs TRBV29-1 and TRBJ2-7; D uncertain. This CDR3 is built from 13 residues. V was clipped by 4 bases and J by 2 bases, with 12 bases between them. Germline V CDR1 and CDR2: SQVTM, ANQGSEA. The CDR3 region has the DNA TGCAGCGTTGGGAAGGAGAGCCCCTACGAGCAGTACTTC. As protein: CSVGKESPYEQYF.

This clone was recorded a few times. V and J are TRBV7-7 and TRBJ1-1; 8 bases agree with TRBD1. V lost 7 bases, J lost 3 bases, and 10 bases stayed unmatched. Germline assignment: CDR1 SSHAT and CDR2 FNYEAQ (reference sequence). CDR3 length: 15 residues. CDR3 nucleotides: TGTGCCAGCATTGGGACAGGCCGTCGCGACACTGAAGCTTTCTTT. Translating gives CASIGTGRRDTEAFF.

V usage is TRBV18 and J usage is TRBJ1-3; 7 nucleotides line up with TRBD1. Trimming cost V 1 base and J 6 bases; bases outside gene matches: 6. The CDR3 is 15 residues long. Germline V CDR1 and CDR2: KGHSH, LQKENI. The CDR3: CASSPLLGGENTIYF. The CDR3 nucleotides are TGTGCCAGCTCACCACTCTTAGGGGGCGAAAACACCATATATTTT.

V is TRBV7-2 and J is TRBJ2-5; 11 positions match TRBD2. Looked up from germline, CDR1 is SGHTA and CDR2 is FQGNSA. This CDR3 spans 18 amino acids. V was pared by 0 bases and J by 5 bases, with 11 bases of the junction left unmatched. The CDR3 loop is CASSLALVAGGPGETQYF. The CDR3 coding sequence is TGTGCCAGCAGCTTAGCGCTGGTAGCGGGGGGGCCCGGGGAGACCCAGTACTTC. The variable domain in full, completed from reference TRBV7-2 and TRBJ2-5, reads GAGVSQSPSNKVTEKGKDVELRCDPISGHTALYWYRQSLGQGLEFLIYFQGNSAPDKSGLPSDRFSAERTGGSVSTLTIQRTQQEDSAVYLCASSLALVAGGPGETQYFGPGTRLLVL.

This clone has only one observation. For the CDR3, the DNA is TGCGCCAGCAGCGGAGGGCCGACGGAGACCCAGTACTTC. This sequence encodes CASSGGPTETQYF. The V and J genes are TRBV5-1 and TRBJ2-5; D may be TRBD2 (6 bases). Germline V gene data show CDR1 as SGHRS and CDR2 as YFSETQ. V gave up 4 bases and J gave up 5 bases, with 12 bases separating them. This CDR3 has 13 amino acids.

This rearrangement joins TRBV7-6 to TRBJ2-3, with 7 bases lining up with TRBD1. CDR1 is SGHVS, CDR2 FNYEAQ, per germline. The ends lost 1 base at V and 1 base at J; junction bases unmatched: 5. This CDR3 region has 16 residues. The CDR3 DNA sequence: TGTGCCAGCAGCTTAGGGCGGCAGGGGGGCACAGATACGCAGTATTTT. It yields the protein CASSLGRQGGTDTQYF.

V usage is TRBV29-1 and J usage is TRBJ2-5, with 8 bases fitting TRBD1. The CDR3 is 14 residues long. With 3 bases clipped from V and 2 bases from J, the junction kept 5 bases outside the gene matches. Germline V gene data show CDR1 as SQVTM and CDR2 as ANQGSEA. Written as DNA, the CDR3 is TGCAGCGTTGATGTCAGGGGGCTGCAAGAGACCCAGTACTTC. It is translated as CSVDVRGLQETQYF.

The J gene is TRBJ1-6, the V gene TRBV19, with D unresolved. The CDR3 totals 16 residues. Germline loops: CDR1 LNHDA, CDR2 SQIVND (reference sequence). Between the trimmed V and J ends, which lost 3 bases and 4 bases, there was a span of 13 bases. The CDR3 DNA reads TGTGCCAGTAGTATTTATTTCAGCGATTATAATTCACCCCTCCACTTT. Protein: CASSIYFSDYNSPLHF.

This chain uses TRBV28 with TRBJ1-1; weak D call: TRBD1 (6 bases). There are 16 residues in the CDR3. CDR1 MDHEN and CDR2 SYDVKM come from the germline V gene. Trimming left V 8 bases short and J 2 bases short, with 21 bases between. CDR3: CASRKGTGPKNTEAFF. The CDR3 DNA sequence: TGTGCCAGCCGTAAGGGCACAGGGCCGAAAAACACTGAAGCTTTCTTT.

This chain links TRBV5-3 with TRBJ1-3; D gene ambiguous. Being an ORF, TRBV5-3 has a function that is uncertain. This CDR3 has 17 residues. V shed 7 bases and J shed 4 bases, with 24 bases lying between them. The CDR3 reads CARDFGQAEPRGNTIYF. CDR3 in DNA: TGTGCCAGAGATTTTGGGCAGGCAGAACCTCGGGGAAACACCATATATTTT.

The chain combines TRBV7-9 with TRBJ2-3; 15 bases are shared with TRBD2. CDR1 and CDR2 (germline): SEHNR, FQNEAQ (reference sequence). V lost 4 bases to trimming and J lost 3 bases; unmatched junction nucleotides: 2. The length of the CDR3 is 16 residues. CDR3 bases: TGTGCCAGCAGCTCGGGACTAGCGGGGGGAACAGATACGCAGTATTTT. Translating gives CASSSGLAGGTDTQYF.

The CDR3 spells CASSRGDRGAEQYF. The DNA for the CDR3 is TGTGCCAGCAGCCGGGGGGACAGGGGCGCCGAGCAGTACTTC. The chain uses TRBV13 and TRBJ2-7; 10 bases fit TRBD1. The germline CDR1 and CDR2 sequences are PRHDT and FYEKMQ (reference sequence). V trimming: 5 bases; J trimming: 6 bases; junction bases outside the gene matches: 7. The length of the CDR3 is 14 residues.

In its sample, this clone was seen once. The genes are TRBV7-2 and TRBJ2-7, with 11 bases aligning to TRBD1. After removal of 5 bases from V and 4 bases from J, the junction contained 4 bases not matched to a gene. The CDR3 consists of 14 residues. Germline CDR1 and CDR2: SGHTA and FQGNSA. The CDR3 bases are TGTGCCAGCAGCCCAGGACAGGGGGCGTACGAGCAGTACTTC. It specifies CASSPGQGAYEQYF.

This clone was observed a single time. This rearrangement joins TRBV5-1 to TRBJ1-1; 8 bases agree with TRBD1. J was trimmed by 3 bases and V by 6 bases; bases with no gene match: 7. Looked up from germline, CDR1 is SGHRS and CDR2 is YFSETQ. CDR3 length: 14 residues. The CDR3 DNA is TGCGCCAGCAATTTCGGGACAGGAGACACTGAAGCTTTCTTT. Protein: CASNFGTGDTEAFF.

J is TRBJ1-2 and V is TRBV19; D might be TRBD1 (6 bases). The length of the CDR3 is 14 residues. Germline V CDR1 and CDR2: LNHDA, SQIVND (reference sequence). V gave up 6 bases and J gave up 4 bases, with 15 bases separating them. CDR3 sequence reads: CASRPPAGAYGYTF. CDR3 coding DNA: TGTGCCAGTAGACCCCCGGCAGGGGCCTATGGCTACACCTTC. Drawing the rest from reference TRBV19 and TRBJ1-2, the complete variable domain is DGGITQSPKYLFRKEGQNVTLSCEQNLNHDAMYWYRQDPGQGLRLIYYSQIVNDFQKGDIAEGYSVSREKKESFPLTVTSAQKNPTAFYLCASRPPAGAYGYTFGSGTRLTVV.

This clone was recorded only once. V gene TRBV13 combines with J gene TRBJ1-5; D is perhaps TRBD1 (6 bases). This CDR3 spans 17 amino acids. Germline assignment: CDR1 PRHDT and CDR2 FYEKMQ (reference sequence). V was trimmed by 3 bases and J by 0 bases, leaving 15 bases between them. The CDR3: CASSLTGVRYSNQPQHF. In DNA, the CDR3 is TGTGCCAGCAGCTTGACAGGAGTAAGGTATAGCAATCAGCCCCAGCATTTT.

V is TRBV5-1 and J is TRBJ1-4; the match to TRBD1 covers 9 bases. The CDR3 runs 14 residues. Germline assignment: CDR1 SGHRS and CDR2 YFSETQ. V gave up 4 bases and J gave up 8 bases; unmatched junction bases: 6. The CDR3 is CASSRDREGEKLFF. In DNA form, the CDR3 reads TGCGCCAGCAGCAGGGACAGGGAAGGAGAAAAACTGTTTTTT.

This chain links TRBV15 with TRBJ1-2; 7 nucleotides line up with TRBD1. With 0 bases clipped from V and 4 bases from J, the junction kept 5 bases outside the gene matches. The CDR3 consists of 15 residues. Looked up from germline, CDR1 is LNHNV and CDR2 is YYDKDF (reference sequence). The CDR3 is CATSREIDRAYGYTF. Written as DNA, the CDR3 is TGTGCCACCAGCAGAGAGATCGACAGGGCCTATGGCTACACCTTC.

This clone was counted a few times. V usage is TRBV19 and J usage is TRBJ1-3; D uncertain. The CDR3 runs to 13 residues. Germline values: CDR1 LNHDA, CDR2 SQIVND (reference sequence). Deletions cut 7 bases from V and 2 bases from J, with 9 bases between. The CDR3 bases are TGTGCCAGTACTGCTAATACTGGAAACACCATATATTTT. Translated, it gives CASTANTGNTIYF.

The table lists this clone with a few counts. The V call is TRBV2, the J call TRBJ1-6, with TRBD1 as a possible D gene (5 bases). Germline V lookup: CDR1 SNHLY, CDR2 FYNNEI. This CDR3 has 15 residues. V gave up 7 bases and J gave up 4 bases, with 14 bases separating them. DNA for the CDR3: TGTGCCAGCAAGCTGACAGCCGAGTATAATTCACCCCTCCACTTT. Its translation: CASKLTAEYNSPLHF.

The rearrangement links TRBV27 to TRBJ1-4; 7 nucleotides agree with TRBD1. In germline, CDR1 is MNHEY, CDR2 SMNVEV (reference sequence). After removal of 6 bases from V and 8 bases from J, the junction contained 9 bases not matched to a gene. The CDR3 has 14 residues. The CDR3 sequence: CASSPRQGVEKLFF. The CDR3 DNA reads as TGTGCCAGCAGCCCGCGACAGGGAGTAGAAAAACTGTTTTTT.

The V gene is TRBV3-1 (or the pseudogene TRBV3-2), the J gene TRBJ1-1, with a possible D match to TRBD1 (6 bases). The CDR3 length is 15 residues. Germline CDR1 and CDR2: LGHDT and YNNKEL (reference sequence). V was pared by 3 bases and J by 0 bases, with 11 bases between. CDR3 in amino acids: CASSQGARVNTEAFF. In nucleotides, the CDR3 is TGTGCCAGCAGCCAGGGGGCCAGGGTGAACACTGAAGCTTTCTTT.

This sequence joins TRBV7-8 and TRBJ1-5, with 7 bases fitting TRBD1. CDR3 length: 16 residues. Germline V gives CDR1 SGHVS, CDR2 FQNEAQ. V dropped 2 bases and J dropped 7; count of bases not matched to a gene: 11. The CDR3 here is CASSLTGRQGTQPQHF. CDR3 nucleotide sequence: TGTGCCAGCAGCTTAACGGGCCGACAGGGAACGCAGCCCCAGCATTTT.

The chain recombines TRBV2 with TRBJ1-1; D unresolved. The CDR3 contains 14 residues. In germline, CDR1 is SNHLY, CDR2 FYNNEI. The V gene lost 4 bases and the J gene lost 2 bases, with 11 bases spanning the gap. The CDR3 DNA reads as TGTGCCAGCAGTGCACAAGACATTAACACTGAAGCTTTCTTT. This codes for CASSAQDINTEAFF.